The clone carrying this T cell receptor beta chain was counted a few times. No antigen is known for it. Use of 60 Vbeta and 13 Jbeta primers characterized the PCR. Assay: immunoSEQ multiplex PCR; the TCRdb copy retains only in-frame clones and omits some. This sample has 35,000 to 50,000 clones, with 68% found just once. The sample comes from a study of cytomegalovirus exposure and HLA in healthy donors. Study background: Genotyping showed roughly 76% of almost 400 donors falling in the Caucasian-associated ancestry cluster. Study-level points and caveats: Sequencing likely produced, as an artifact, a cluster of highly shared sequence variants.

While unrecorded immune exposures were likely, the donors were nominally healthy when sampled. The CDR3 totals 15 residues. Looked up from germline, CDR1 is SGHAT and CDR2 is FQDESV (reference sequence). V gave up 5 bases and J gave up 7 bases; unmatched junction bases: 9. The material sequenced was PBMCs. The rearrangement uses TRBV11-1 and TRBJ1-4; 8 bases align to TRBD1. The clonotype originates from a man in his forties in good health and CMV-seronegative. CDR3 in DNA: TGTGCCAGCAGCCCGGGCCCCAGGGGGCCTGAAAAACTGTTTTTT. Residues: CASSPGPRGPEKLFF.